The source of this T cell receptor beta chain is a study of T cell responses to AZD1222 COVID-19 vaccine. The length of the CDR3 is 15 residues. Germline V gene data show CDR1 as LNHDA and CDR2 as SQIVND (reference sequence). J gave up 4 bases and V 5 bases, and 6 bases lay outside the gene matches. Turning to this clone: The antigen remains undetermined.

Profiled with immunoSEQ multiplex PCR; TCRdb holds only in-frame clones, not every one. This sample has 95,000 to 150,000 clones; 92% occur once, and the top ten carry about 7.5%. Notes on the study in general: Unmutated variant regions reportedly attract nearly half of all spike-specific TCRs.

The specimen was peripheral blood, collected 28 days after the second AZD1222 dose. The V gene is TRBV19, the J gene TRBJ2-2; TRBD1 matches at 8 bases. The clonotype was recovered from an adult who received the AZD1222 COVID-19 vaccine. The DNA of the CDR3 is TGTGCCAGTAGTGCTACAGGGGGAGGCACCGGGGAGCTGTTTTTT. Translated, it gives CASSATGGGTGELFF.